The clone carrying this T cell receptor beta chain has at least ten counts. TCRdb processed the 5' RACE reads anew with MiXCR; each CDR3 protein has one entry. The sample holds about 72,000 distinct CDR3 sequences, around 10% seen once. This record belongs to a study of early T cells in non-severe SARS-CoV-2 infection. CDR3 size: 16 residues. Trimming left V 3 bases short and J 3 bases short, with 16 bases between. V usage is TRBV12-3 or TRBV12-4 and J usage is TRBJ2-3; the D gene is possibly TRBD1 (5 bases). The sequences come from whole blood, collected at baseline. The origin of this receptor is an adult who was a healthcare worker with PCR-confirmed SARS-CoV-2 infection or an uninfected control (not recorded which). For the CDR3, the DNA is TGTGCCAGCAGTTTCCGCCAAGGGGATGGGACAGATACGCAGTATTTT. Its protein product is CASSFRQGDGTDTQYF.